This T cell receptor (beta chain) is drawn from a study of cytomegalovirus exposure and HLA in healthy donors. Whole-study findings and limits: In an earlier analysis, most TCR beta V segments were productive about 87% or about 30% of the time. A later analysis found that most CMV-associated TCR beta chains appeared HLA-restricted. Later examination showed HLA-associated TCR beta chains had greater clonal expansion than equally common others.

Vbeta (60) and Jbeta (13) primers were used in the PCR. Produced via immunoSEQ multiplex PCR; TCRdb's table is partial and in-frame only. The table lists roughly 200,000 clones, around 79% of them singletons. With respect to this clone: The antigen remains unidentified.

Germline V gives CDR1 ENHRY, CDR2 SYGVKD. V lost 3 bases and J 8 bases, leaving 24 bases between the germline ends. The CDR3 runs to 17 residues. V usage is TRBV10-3 and J usage is TRBJ2-3, with D possibly TRBD2 on 7 matching bases. Source material: PBMCs. The receptor comes from a girl between 5 and 17 years old in good health and CMV-seropositive. CDR3 nucleotides: TGTGCCATCAGTGAAGGGGGGGCCTCGATTCTGTACGGTACGCAGTATTTT. Protein sequence: CAISEGGASILYGTQYF.